The text below deals with one T cell receptor (beta chain). Antigen specificity is unknown. This sample stems from a study of blood T cells in healthy people across ages. Study observations and caveats: Age brought a roughly linear fall in TCR beta diversity measured per million T cells. Strong correlation existed between TCR beta diversity and naive T cell percentage.

Each donor supplied roughly 10 milliliters of peripheral blood. The authors ran a second PCR of roughly 7 to 11 cycles using a sample-barcoded 5' primer and a J-beta primer mix. A template-switch adaptor with 12 random nucleotides tagged each cDNA molecule. TCRdb ran MiXCR on the 5' RACE reads and lists one entry per CDR3 protein. This sample carries around 780,000 distinct CDR3 sequences, approximately 24% of them seen once, and the ten largest clones take 3%. This CDR3 region has 15 residues. Germline values: CDR1 SGDLS, CDR2 YYNGEE. The same data also contributed to another study, on T cells of mothers and their children.

Sequenced material: blood. The V and J genes are TRBV9 and TRBJ2-5; 11 positions match TRBD2. The better agreement between TRBJ2-7 and the DNA end casts doubt on the J call. The clonotype comes from a boy aged 5-17 years in good health. This CDR3 reads CASSALAGGGYEQYF. The CDR3 DNA follows: TGTGCCAGCAGCGCTCTAGCGGGGGGCGGCTACGAGCAGTACTTC.